Following are 2 T cell receptor beta chains from one sample sequenced in a study of TIL therapy for anti-PD-1-resistant metastatic lung cancer. This sample's time point: pre-treatment sample, taken before nivolumab and TIL therapy. This was the immunoSEQ v3 assay. Libraries were prepared by immunoSEQ multiplex PCR; TCRdb keeps only in-frame clonotypes and omits some of them. This sample has roughly 58,000 clones, with approximately 75% found just once. The sequenced sample was blood, obtained at baseline. These receptors all stem from a person between 30 and 79 years old with non-small cell lung cancer.

This chain links TRBV5-1 with TRBJ2-2; 7 bases align to TRBD2. Germline lookup yields CDR1 SGHRS and CDR2 YFSETQ. CDR3 length equals 15 residues. V shed 0 bases and J 3 bases; nucleotides not matched to a gene: 2. The CDR3 DNA is TGCGCCAGCAGCTTGGGCGCGGGGGACACCGGGGAGCTGTTTTTT. This encodes CASSLGAGDTGELFF.

The chain links TRBV7-2 to TRBJ2-3; 12 bases are a match to TRBD2. The CDR3 sequence is 16 residues long. Germline assignment: CDR1 SGHTA and CDR2 FQGNSA. V gave up 4 bases and J gave up 2 bases; unmatched junction bases: 4. CDR3 residues: CASSSGLAGITDTQYF. CDR3 coding DNA: TGTGCCAGCAGCTCCGGACTAGCGGGGATCACAGATACGCAGTATTTT.